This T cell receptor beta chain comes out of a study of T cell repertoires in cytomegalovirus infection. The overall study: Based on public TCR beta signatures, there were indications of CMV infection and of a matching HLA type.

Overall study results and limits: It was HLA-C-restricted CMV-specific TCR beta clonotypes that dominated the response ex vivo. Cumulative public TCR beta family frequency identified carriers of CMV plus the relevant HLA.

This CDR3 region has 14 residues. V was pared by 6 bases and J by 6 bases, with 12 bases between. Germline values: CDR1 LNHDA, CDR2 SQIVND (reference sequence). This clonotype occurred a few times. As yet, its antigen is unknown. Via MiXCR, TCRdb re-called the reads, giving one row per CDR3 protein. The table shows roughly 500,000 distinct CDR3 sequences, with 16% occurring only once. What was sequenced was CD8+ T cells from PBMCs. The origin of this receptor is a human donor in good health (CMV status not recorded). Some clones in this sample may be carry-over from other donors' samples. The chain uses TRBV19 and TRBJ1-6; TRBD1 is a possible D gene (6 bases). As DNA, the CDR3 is TGTGCCAGTAGGTACAGGGAAATTAATTCACCCCTCCACTTT. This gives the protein CASRYREINSPLHF.